A selection of T cell receptor beta chains follows, all from one sample in a study of pediatric ulcerative colitis. Repertoires were generated with immunoSEQ multiplex PCR, while TCRdb's copy carries only in-frame clones and drops some. The sample has fewer than 40,000 clones; less than 85% are singletons. The sample taken for sequencing was blood. All receptors derive from a girl aged 10-17 years with moderate ulcerative colitis. Each CDR3 is given without its conserved first and last residue. The order of the fields is V gene, J gene, CDR3 length, CDR3 protein.

v_call: TRBV11-2
j_call: TRBJ1-1
cdr3_length: 15
cdr3_aa: ASSSKRPGSGDTEAF

v_call: TRBV7-3
j_call: TRBJ2-2
cdr3_length: 12
cdr3_aa: ASSLGTNTGELF

v_call: TRBV2
j_call: TRBJ1-2
cdr3_length: 14
cdr3_aa: ASSEFRDSRPSGYT

v_call: TRBV29-1
j_call: TRBJ2-1
cdr3_length: 17
cdr3_aa: SVEDTSGSRDSPYNEQF

v_call: TRBV6-5
j_call: TRBJ1-2
cdr3_length: 13
cdr3_aa: ASSYPDSAGYGYT

v_call: TRBV30
j_call: TRBJ2-1
cdr3_length: 11
cdr3_aa: AWSVDSLNEQF

v_call: TRBV5-1
j_call: TRBJ1-1
cdr3_length: 11
cdr3_aa: ASSWGQNTEAF

v_call: TRBV19
j_call: TRBJ1-6
cdr3_length: 14
cdr3_aa: ASSIVGRGMNSPLH

v_call: TRBV6-1
j_call: TRBJ1-2
cdr3_length: 13
cdr3_aa: ASSVAGTGFTGYT

v_call: TRBV5-1
j_call: TRBJ1-1
cdr3_length: 12
cdr3_aa: ASRGGLGAGEAF

v_call: TRBV6-5
j_call: TRBJ1-4
cdr3_length: 11
cdr3_aa: ASTGTGNEKLF

v_call: TRBV30
j_call: TRBJ1-1
cdr3_length: 12
cdr3_aa: AWSLGAMNTEAF

v_call: TRBV5-6
j_call: TRBJ2-1
cdr3_length: 13
cdr3_aa: ASIPLGRQSNEQF

v_call: TRBV30
j_call: TRBJ1-5
cdr3_length: 12
cdr3_aa: AWSRDRVYQPQH

v_call: TRBV4-1
j_call: TRBJ1-1
cdr3_length: 14
cdr3_aa: ASSPQGGLLNTEAF

v_call: TRBV7-2
j_call: TRBJ2-7
cdr3_length: 12
cdr3_aa: ASSLGSHKGRGY

v_call: TRBV13
j_call: TRBJ1-2
cdr3_length: 12
cdr3_aa: ASSQRQGQDGYT

v_call: TRBV9
j_call: TRBJ1-2
cdr3_length: 13
cdr3_aa: ASSAGGQTADGYT

v_call: TRBV12-5
j_call: TRBJ1-5
cdr3_length: 12
cdr3_aa: ASGPLTGGQPQH

v_call: TRBV10-3
j_call: TRBJ2-3
cdr3_length: 13
cdr3_aa: AITDPEVGTDTQY

v_call: TRBV18
j_call: TRBJ2-5
cdr3_length: 12
cdr3_aa: ASSDDRGGETQY

v_call: TRBV7-9
j_call: TRBJ2-6
cdr3_length: 16
cdr3_aa: ASSSSTGPSSGANVLT

v_call: TRBV28
j_call: TRBJ2-3
cdr3_length: 12
cdr3_aa: ASSLGGETDTQY

v_call: TRBV27
j_call: TRBJ2-7
cdr3_length: 10
cdr3_aa: ASRQDTYEQY

v_call: TRBV6-1
j_call: TRBJ1-5
cdr3_length: 11
cdr3_aa: ASTHGGAQPQH

v_call: TRBV15
j_call: TRBJ2-6
cdr3_length: 13
cdr3_aa: ATSRVRTGANVLT

v_call: TRBV9
j_call: TRBJ1-3
cdr3_length: 13
cdr3_aa: ASSVVPTQGNTIY

v_call: TRBV7-9
j_call: TRBJ1-2
cdr3_length: 12
cdr3_aa: ASSPGRRLYGYT

v_call: TRBV29-1
j_call: TRBJ2-3
cdr3_length: 12
cdr3_aa: SVSFSGSTDTQY

v_call: TRBV16
j_call: TRBJ1-4
cdr3_length: 13
cdr3_aa: ASSQSGTTNEKLF

v_call: TRBV10-3
j_call: TRBJ2-7
cdr3_length: 15
cdr3_aa: AISESSGLAGVSEQY

v_call: TRBV7-2
j_call: TRBJ2-4
cdr3_length: 13
cdr3_aa: ASSSLAGGPDIQY

v_call: TRBV13
j_call: TRBJ2-7
cdr3_length: 13
cdr3_aa: ASSFVGVKSYEQY

v_call: TRBV6-6
j_call: TRBJ2-2
cdr3_length: 14
cdr3_aa: ASSSWEAGGPGELF

v_call: TRBV6-6
j_call: TRBJ2-3
cdr3_length: 13
cdr3_aa: ASSYGGRAGDTQY

v_call: TRBV18
j_call: TRBJ1-1
cdr3_length: 11
cdr3_aa: ASSPTVNTEAF

v_call: TRBV5-1
j_call: TRBJ1-1
cdr3_length: 12
cdr3_aa: ASSLGTVNTEAF

v_call: TRBV4-1
j_call: TRBJ2-3
cdr3_length: 15
cdr3_aa: ASSQVMTSGSKVGQY

v_call: TRBV29-1
j_call: TRBJ2-2
cdr3_length: 12
cdr3_aa: SGWTAPNTGELF

v_call: TRBV7-2
j_call: TRBJ1-4
cdr3_length: 13
cdr3_aa: ASSLRVGGVEKLF

v_call: TRBV7-2
j_call: TRBJ1-5
cdr3_length: 12
cdr3_aa: ASSLAEGRQPQH

v_call: TRBV7-9
j_call: TRBJ2-5
cdr3_length: 14
cdr3_aa: ASSWLDRAPQETQY

v_call: TRBV7-9
j_call: TRBJ2-3
cdr3_length: 11
cdr3_aa: ASSPDSTDTQY

v_call: TRBV7-9
j_call: TRBJ2-1
cdr3_length: 14
cdr3_aa: ASSLWGQGFDNEQF